This T cell receptor (beta chain) stems from a study of cytomegalovirus exposure and HLA in healthy donors. Study conclusions and caveats: As was reported, the classifier diagnosed cytomegalovirus status with high specificity and sensitivity. Confirmation was obtained in vitro that three CMV-associated chains are specific for CMV antigens. A later analysis found first-cohort TCR clusters tended to co-occur in the 90 to 150 validation repertoires.

Profiled with immunoSEQ multiplex PCR; TCRdb holds only in-frame clones, not every one. Of around 150,000 clones listed, 84% are singletons. Germline V gene sequence: CDR1 SGHTA, CDR2 FQGNSA. There are 13 residues in the CDR3. Trimming removed 5 bases from V and 1 base from J, with 8 bases in between. A note on this clone: Antigen: not known. This may arise from a read error, as a much more abundant clone is one base away.

The donors were in the roughly 110-subject validation cohort, distinct from the roughly 670-subject first cohort. Material for sequencing was PBMCs. The chain joins TRBV7-2 to TRBJ2-5; tentatively, D is TRBD1 (6 bases). This clonotype was sampled from a man aged 25-45 years in good health and CMV-seropositive. CDR3: CASSRQVQETQYF. In nucleotides, the CDR3 is TGTGCCAGCAGCCGACAGGTCCAAGAGACCCAGTACTTC.